This TCR beta chain derives from a study of blood T cell repertoires in COVID-19 (TCRdb year 2020). About the full investigation: The collaborator samples originated in the United States, Italy and Spain and spanned the acute and convalescent phases of COVID-19. Where available, HLA class I and class II types were obtained from metadata supplied by the sample provider rather than from assay-based typing. Sample metadata almost always included a de-identified subject ID, COVID-19 status, age in years and sex. The repertoires were released in a freely available public database intended as a resource for research on the immune response to SARS-CoV-2. The samples were drawn from the first 160 participants of the ongoing ImmuneRACE study and from roughly 1,300 subjects provided by 6 global collaborators. The material from the prospective study consisted of cDNA or gDNA derived from T cells, B-cell-depleted T cells, or PBMCs. The dataset comprised deeply sampled blood TCRbeta repertoires from subjects exposed to, actively infected with, or recovered from COVID-19. Summary of the overall study and its limitations: Clinical and demographic metadata were provided uncurated, with the amount varying by source and participant.

As for this clone: Its specific antigen is unknown. No clone much larger than this one lies a single base away; base qualities are absent.

TCRbeta CDR3 regions were amplified from genomic DNA using the immunoSEQ Assay, a bias-controlled multiplex PCR. Regarding the original processing steps: Nucleated cell counts per sample were estimated from amplification of reference gene primers within the assay. To quantify the absolute abundance of each unique TCRbeta CDR3 rearrangement, sequence reads were collapsed and filtered. For each sample, productive Simpson clonality was calculated by taking the square root of Simpson's diversity index across productive rearrangements. TCRdb holds this immuneACCESS table with in-frame rearrangements only. Some clones are missing; in checked studies, unresolved V genes explain under half, and the rest has no known cause. V and J calls and clone size come straight from that table; D and trimming were deduced from the DNA. This sample comprises about 230,000 clones, over 70% of them detected only once. Of the sample, roughly 8.6% is held by the ten largest clones.

Collaborating institutions collected whole blood in K2EDTA tubes following their own protocols. For TCRbeta analysis, collaborator samples were shipped as frozen whole blood, as isolated PBMCs, or as DNA extracted from either sample type. From the cysteine through the phenylalanine, the CDR3 covers 15 amino acids. The entry retains the CDR3 DNA only, 45 bases that are in frame from base 1. The V end loses 3 bases and the J end loses 1 base, and a stretch of 10 bases separates them. From a lookup of the germline V gene, CDR1 and CDR2 are SGHRS and YFSETQ. Input material: peripheral blood. The V gene is TRBV5-1 and the J gene is TRBJ2-2; the D gene is perhaps TRBD2, on 6 matching bases. The sequence came from a man aged 35-49 years with active or convalescent COVID-19. The nucleotide sequence reads as follows: TGCGCCAGCAGCTCCCACGGGGGGAACACCGGGGAGCTGTTTTTT. Its translation is CASSSHGGNTGELFF.